Shown below are 8 T cell receptor beta chains from a single sample sequenced in a study of blood T cell repertoires in COVID-19. Clones were read by immunoSEQ multiplex PCR, and TCRdb kept only the in-frame ones, dropping some. Here the sample spans hundreds of thousands of clones, 90% being singletons. Sequencing was done on a sample of PBMCs or T cells enriched from blood (not recorded which). The receptors come from a woman between 18 and 29 years old with acute COVID-19.

The chain employs TRBV2 and TRBJ1-1; 7 nucleotides align to TRBD1. CDR1 is SNHLY and CDR2 is FYNNEI in the germline V gene. This CDR3 contains 15 residues. The ends lost 7 bases at V and 3 bases at J; junction bases unmatched: 11. The CDR3 reads CASTSQGGWDTEAFF. The CDR3 DNA reads as TGTGCCAGCACTTCCCAAGGGGGCTGGGACACTGAAGCTTTCTTT.

The chain couples TRBV3-1 (or the pseudogene TRBV3-2) to TRBJ2-5, with 7 bases fitting TRBD1. With 0 bases clipped from V and 4 bases from J, the junction kept 5 bases outside the gene matches. The CDR3 consists of 15 residues. Germline CDR1 LGHDT, CDR2 YNNKEL (reference sequence). The CDR3: CASSQDRAGGETQYF. Written as DNA, the CDR3 is TGTGCCAGCAGCCAAGATCGGGCAGGGGGAGAGACCCAGTACTTC.

This chain connects TRBV10-2 to TRBJ1-2; 7 nucleotides match TRBD1. CDR3 size: 17 residues. The germline CDR1 and CDR2 sequences are WSHSY and SAAADI. V gave up 8 bases and J gave up 4 bases; unmatched junction bases: 19. This CDR3 reads CASPLTSLQGPLYGYTF. The CDR3 DNA reads as TGCGCCAGCCCACTGACTTCGCTACAGGGGCCTCTCTATGGCTACACCTTC.

The chain links TRBV3-1 (or the pseudogene TRBV3-2) to TRBJ1-2, with 9 positions matching TRBD1. The V gene end was trimmed by 4 bases and the J gene end by 5 bases; junction bases not matched to a gene: 8. In germline, CDR1 is LGHDT, CDR2 YNNKEL (reference sequence). CDR3 length equals 15 residues. The CDR3 here is CASSPGTGLWYGYTF. The CDR3, as DNA: TGTGCCAGCAGCCCCGGGACAGGGTTGTGGTATGGCTACACCTTC.

This clone was seen only once. J is TRBJ1-3 and V is TRBV5-1; 7 positions agree with TRBD1. This CDR3 has 14 residues. Looked up from germline, CDR1 is SGHRS and CDR2 is YFSETQ. V dropped 4 bases and J dropped 8; count of bases not matched to a gene: 9. In DNA form, the CDR3 reads TGCGCCAGCAGCCCGGGACAGTCCGGGGACACCATATATTTT. It codes for CASSPGQSGDTIYF. Full variable domain (missing parts from reference TRBV5-1 and TRBJ1-3): KAGVTQTPRYLIKTRGQQVTLSCSPISGHRSVSWYQQTPGQGLQFLFEYFSETQRNKGNFPGRFSGRQFSNSRSEMNVSTLELGDSALYLCASSPGQSGDTIYFGEGSWLTVV.

This clone was seen only once. The chain employs TRBV7-3 and TRBJ1-1, with a possible D match to TRBD1 (6 bases). The V end lost 5 bases, the J end lost 10 bases, and 17 bases lay between the germline ends. The germline gives CDR1 SGHTA, CDR2 FQGTGA. The CDR3 is made up of 13 amino acids. The DNA of the CDR3 is TGTGCCAGCAGCCCGGACAGAAGAAGTGGAGCTTTCTTT. Amino acids: CASSPDRRSGAFF. The entire variable domain, with the rest obtained from reference TRBV7-3 and TRBJ1-1, is as follows: GAGVSQTPSNKVTEKGKYVELRCDPISGHTALYWYRQSLGQGPEFLIYFQGTGAADDSGLPNDRFFAVRPEGSVSTLKIQRTERGDSAVYLCASSPDRRSGAFFGQGTRLTVV.

J is TRBJ1-1 and V is TRBV27; the D is unclear. The CDR3 is 14 residues long. Trimming took off 3 bases at V and 5 bases at J, with 13 bases between the two ends. CDR1 is MNHEY, CDR2 SMNVEV, per germline (reference sequence). The CDR3 here is CASSLSLGETEAFF. The CDR3 nucleotides read TGTGCCAGCAGTTTGTCCCTCGGGGAGACTGAAGCTTTCTTT.

Worth noting for this clone: One junction end disagrees with the germline gene, perhaps due to a read error. V is TRBV7-9 and J is TRBJ2-3; TRBD1 agrees at 11 bases. The CDR3 covers 15 residues. The germline CDR1 and CDR2 sequences are SEHNR and FQNEAQ (reference sequence). The CDR3 DNA reads as TGTGCCAGTAGCTGGACAGGGGGCGCGGCAGATACGCAGTATTTT. It yields the protein CASSWTGGAADTQYF.